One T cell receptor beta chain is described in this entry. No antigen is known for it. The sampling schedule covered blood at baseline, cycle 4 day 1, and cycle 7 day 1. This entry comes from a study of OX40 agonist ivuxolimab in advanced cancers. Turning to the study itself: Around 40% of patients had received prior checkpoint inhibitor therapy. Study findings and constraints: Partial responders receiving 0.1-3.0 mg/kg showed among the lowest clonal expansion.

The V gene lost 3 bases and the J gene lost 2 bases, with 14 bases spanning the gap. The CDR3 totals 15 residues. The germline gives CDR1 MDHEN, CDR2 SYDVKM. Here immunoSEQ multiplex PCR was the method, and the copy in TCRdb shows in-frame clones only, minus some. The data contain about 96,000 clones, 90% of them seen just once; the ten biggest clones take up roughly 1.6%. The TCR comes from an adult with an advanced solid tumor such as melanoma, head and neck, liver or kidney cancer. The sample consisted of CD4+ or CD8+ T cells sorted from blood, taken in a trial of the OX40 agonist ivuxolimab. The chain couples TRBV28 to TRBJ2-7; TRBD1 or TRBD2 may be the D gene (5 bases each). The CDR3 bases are TGTGCCAGCAGTTTCGCAGGGACCGACGCCTACGAGCAGTACTTC. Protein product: CASSFAGTDAYEQYF.